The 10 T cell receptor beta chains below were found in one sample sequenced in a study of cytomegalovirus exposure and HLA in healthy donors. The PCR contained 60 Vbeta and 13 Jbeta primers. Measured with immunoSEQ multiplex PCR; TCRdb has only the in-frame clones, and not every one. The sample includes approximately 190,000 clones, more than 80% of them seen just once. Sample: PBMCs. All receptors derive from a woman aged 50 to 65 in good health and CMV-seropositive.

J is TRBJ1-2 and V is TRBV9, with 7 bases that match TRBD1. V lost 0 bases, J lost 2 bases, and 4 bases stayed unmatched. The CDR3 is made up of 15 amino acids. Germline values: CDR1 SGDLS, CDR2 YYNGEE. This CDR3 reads CASSVATGVNYGYTF. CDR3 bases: TGTGCCAGCAGCGTAGCAACAGGGGTGAACTATGGCTACACCTTC.

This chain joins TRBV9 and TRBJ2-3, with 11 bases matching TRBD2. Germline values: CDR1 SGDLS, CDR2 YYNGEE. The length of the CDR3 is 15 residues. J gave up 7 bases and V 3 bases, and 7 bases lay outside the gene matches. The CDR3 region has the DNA TGTGCCAGCAGCGATAGCGGGGGGGCTTGGAATACGCAGTATTTT. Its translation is CASSDSGGAWNTQYF.

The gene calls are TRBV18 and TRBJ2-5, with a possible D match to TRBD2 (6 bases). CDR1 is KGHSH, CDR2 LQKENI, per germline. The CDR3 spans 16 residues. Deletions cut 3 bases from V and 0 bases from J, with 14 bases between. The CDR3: CASSPADYQYQETQYF. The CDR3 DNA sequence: TGTGCCAGCTCACCTGCGGACTACCAGTACCAAGAGACCCAGTACTTC.

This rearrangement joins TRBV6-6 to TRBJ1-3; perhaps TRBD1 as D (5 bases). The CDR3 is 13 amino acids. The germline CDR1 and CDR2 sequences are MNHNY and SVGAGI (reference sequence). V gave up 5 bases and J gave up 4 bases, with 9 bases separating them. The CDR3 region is CASSRGYGNTIYF. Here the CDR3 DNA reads TGTGCCAGCAGTAGGGGTTACGGAAACACCATATATTTT.

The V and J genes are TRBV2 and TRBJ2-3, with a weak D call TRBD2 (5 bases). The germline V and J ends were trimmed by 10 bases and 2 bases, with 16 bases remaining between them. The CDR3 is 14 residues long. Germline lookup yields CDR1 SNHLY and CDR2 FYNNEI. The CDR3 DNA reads TGTGCCAAACGCGGGTCGATAGCCACAGATACGCAGTATTTT. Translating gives CAKRGSIATDTQYF. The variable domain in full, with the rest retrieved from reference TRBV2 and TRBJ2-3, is EPEVTQTPSHQVTQMGQEVILRCVPISNHLYFYWYRQILGQKVEFLVSFYNNEISEKSEIFDDQFSVERPDGSNFTLKIRSTKLEDSAMYFCAKRGSIATDTQYFGPGTRLTVL.

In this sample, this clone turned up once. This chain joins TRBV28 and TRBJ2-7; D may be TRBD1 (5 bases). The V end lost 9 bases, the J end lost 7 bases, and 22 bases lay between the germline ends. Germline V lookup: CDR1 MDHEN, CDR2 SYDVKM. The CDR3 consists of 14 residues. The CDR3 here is CASFFGQGRGEQYF. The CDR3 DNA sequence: TGTGCCAGTTTCTTTGGGCAGGGTCGTGGTGAGCAGTACTTC.

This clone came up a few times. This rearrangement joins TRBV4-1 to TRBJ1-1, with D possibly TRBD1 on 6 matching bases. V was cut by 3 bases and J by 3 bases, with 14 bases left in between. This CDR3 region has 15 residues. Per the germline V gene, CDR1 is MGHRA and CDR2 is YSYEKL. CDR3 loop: CASSHPDRSYTEAFF. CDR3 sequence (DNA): TGCGCCAGCAGCCACCCCGACAGGTCTTACACTGAAGCTTTCTTT.

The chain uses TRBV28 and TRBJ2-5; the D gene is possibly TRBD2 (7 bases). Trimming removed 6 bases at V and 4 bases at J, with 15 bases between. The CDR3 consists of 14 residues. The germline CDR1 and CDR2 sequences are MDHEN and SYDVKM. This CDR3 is CASRRGGPAETQYF. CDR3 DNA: TGTGCCAGCAGGCGCGGGGGCCCAGCAGAGACCCAGTACTTC.

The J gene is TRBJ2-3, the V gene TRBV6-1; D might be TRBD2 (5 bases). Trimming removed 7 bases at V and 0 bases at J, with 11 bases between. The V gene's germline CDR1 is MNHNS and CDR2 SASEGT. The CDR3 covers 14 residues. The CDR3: CASKFRTSTDTQYF. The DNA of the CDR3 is TGTGCCAGCAAGTTCAGGACTAGCACAGATACGCAGTATTTT.

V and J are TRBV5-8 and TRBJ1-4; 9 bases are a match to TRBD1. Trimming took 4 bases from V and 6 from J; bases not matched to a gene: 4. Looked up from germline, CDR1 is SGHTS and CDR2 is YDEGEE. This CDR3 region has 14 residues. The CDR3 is CASSTGTGHEKLFF. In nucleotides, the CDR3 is TGTGCCAGCAGCACGGGGACAGGGCATGAAAAACTGTTTTTT.